This T cell receptor (beta chain) came from a study of cytomegalovirus exposure and HLA in healthy donors. Measured with immunoSEQ multiplex PCR; TCRdb has only the in-frame clones, and not every one. The sample has about 260,000 clones, about 90% seen once. CDR1 and CDR2 (germline): SGHRS, YFSETQ. V gave up 0 bases and J gave up 5 bases; unmatched junction bases: 5. There are 15 residues in the CDR3. The sequencing input was PBMCs. The sequence was obtained from a woman aged 25-40 years in good health and CMV-seronegative. The rearrangement joins TRBV5-1 to TRBJ2-7; 10 bases are shared with TRBD2. The chain's CDR3 is CASSLGASGSHEQYF. The CDR3 coding sequence is TGCGCCAGCAGCTTGGGCGCTAGCGGGAGCCACGAGCAGTACTTC. Drawing the rest from reference TRBV5-1 and TRBJ2-7, the complete variable domain is KAGVTQTPRYLIKTRGQQVTLSCSPISGHRSVSWYQQTPGQGLQFLFEYFSETQRNKGNFPGRFSGRQFSNSRSEMNVSTLELGDSALYLCASSLGASGSHEQYFGPGTRLTVT.